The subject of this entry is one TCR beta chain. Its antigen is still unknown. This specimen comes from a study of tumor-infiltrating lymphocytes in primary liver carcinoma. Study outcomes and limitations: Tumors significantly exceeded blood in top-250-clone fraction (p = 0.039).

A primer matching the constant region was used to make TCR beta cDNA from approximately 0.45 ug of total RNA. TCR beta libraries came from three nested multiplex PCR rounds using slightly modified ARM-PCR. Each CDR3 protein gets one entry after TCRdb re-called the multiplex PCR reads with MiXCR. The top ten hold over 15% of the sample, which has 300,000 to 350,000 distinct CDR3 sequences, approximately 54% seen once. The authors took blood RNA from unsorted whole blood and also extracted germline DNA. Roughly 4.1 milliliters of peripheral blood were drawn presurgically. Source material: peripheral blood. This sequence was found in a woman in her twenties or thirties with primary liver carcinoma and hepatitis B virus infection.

The CDR3 sequence is CAWSVRYTQYF. The CDR3 coding sequence is TGTGCCTGGAGTGTACGCTATACGCAGTATTTT. The genes are TRBV30 and TRBJ2-3; D unresolved. CDR3 length equals 11 residues. Deletions cut 0 bases from V and 7 bases from J, with 5 bases between. The germline V gene encodes CDR1 GTSNPN and CDR2 SVGIG (reference sequence).